Listed below are T cell receptor beta chains from one sample, sequenced in a study of post-analysis software for immune sequencing data. TCRdb passed the PCR reads through MiXCR, listing each CDR3 protein once. This table holds a few hundred thousand distinct CDR3 sequences, 30% to 45% found once. Specimen: blood. The receptors originated from a girl under 18 with multiple sclerosis. CDR3s include the opening cysteine and the closing phenylalanine or tryptophan. The D gene is left open where the match is weak. The listing skips clone size in some rows; elsewhere it reads once, few, many or a size class.

TRBV7-2,TRBJ2-1,TRBD2,NA,CASSVSGRLGNEQFF,TGTGCCAGCAGCGTTAGCGGGAGGTTGGGCAATGAGCAGTTCTTC
TRBV7-3,TRBJ2-3,NA,NA,CASSSSPEDGTQYF,TGTGCCAGCAGCTCATCGCCAGAGGACGGTACGCAGTATTTT
TRBV20-1,TRBJ2-1,TRBD2,NA,CSAIRGGAYNEQFF,TGCAGTGCTATCCGCGGGGGGGCCTACAATGAGCAGTTCTTC
TRBV7-6,TRBJ2-7,NA,few,CASSYRDGDEQYF,TGTGCCAGCAGCTACAGGGACGGGGACGAGCAGTACTTC
TRBV10-2,TRBJ2-2,TRBD2,many,CASTLAGGRSPGELFF,TGCGCCAGCACCCTAGCGGGGGGGCGGTCACCGGGGGAGCTGTTTTTT
TRBV20-1,TRBJ2-5,NA,few,CSASSYGAQETQYF,TGCAGTGCTTCTAGCTATGGGGCCCAAGAGACCCAGTACTTC
TRBV5-1,TRBJ1-1,NA,few,CASSPWAGGEVFF,TGCGCCAGCAGTCCTTGGGCCGGGGGTGAAGTTTTCTTT
TRBV29-1,TRBJ2-5,TRBD1,NA,CSVCDRGGLRETQYF,TGCAGCGTCTGCGACAGGGGTGGTTTAAGGGAGACCCAGTACTTC
TRBV12-5,TRBJ1-6,NA,once,CASGMGPNSPLHF,TGTGCTAGTGGTATGGGACCTAATTCACCCCTCCACTTT
TRBV4-1,TRBJ2-5,NA,few,CASSQGMYQETQYF,TGCGCCAGCAGCCAGGGGATGTACCAAGAGACCCAGTACTTC
TRBV6-1,TRBJ1-2,NA,NA,CASTGGPFGGYTF,TGTGCCAGCACCGGAGGGCCCTTCGGGGGCTACACCTTC